These 31 T cell receptor beta chains were all obtained from the same sample, sequenced in a study of blood T cell repertoires in COVID-19. Libraries were prepared by immunoSEQ multiplex PCR; TCRdb keeps only in-frame clonotypes and omits some of them. This table has a few hundred thousand clones, more than 70% appearing once. Sequencing was performed on peripheral blood. These TCRs come from a man aged 18 to 29 who had recovered from COVID-19.

This rearrangement joins TRBV6-5 to TRBJ2-1; tentative D call: TRBD1 (5 bases). This CDR3 spans 14 amino acids. Germline V CDR1 and CDR2: MNHEY, SVGAGI. V lost 2 bases and J 8 bases, leaving 13 bases between the germline ends. The CDR3 DNA reads TGTGCCAGCAGTTACACAAGGGGCCGGGATGAGCAGTTCTTC. Amino acid sequence: CASSYTRGRDEQFF.

This rearrangement joins TRBV6-5 to TRBJ1-2, with TRBD1 matching over 8 bases. After removal of 5 bases from V and 4 bases from J, the junction contained 6 bases not matched to a gene. CDR1 MNHEY and CDR2 SVGAGI come from the germline V gene. This CDR3 has 14 amino acids. The CDR3 spells CASSPATGAYGYTF. The CDR3 nucleotides read TGTGCCAGCAGTCCGGCGACAGGGGCCTATGGCTACACCTTC.

The rearrangement uses TRBV5-1 and TRBJ2-1, with D tentatively TRBD1 (6 bases). V shed 0 bases and J shed 1 base, with 14 bases lying between them. This CDR3 spans 17 amino acids. Germline V gene sequence: CDR1 SGHRS, CDR2 YFSETQ. Here the CDR3 DNA reads TGCGCCAGCAGCTTGGCGGGGTTAAGGGGGTCCTACAATGAGCAGTTCTTC. Translation gives CASSLAGLRGSYNEQFF.

The J gene is TRBJ1-3, the V gene TRBV7-9; TRBD1 aligns across 7 bases. The ends lost 6 bases at V and 1 base at J; junction bases unmatched: 3. This CDR3 is 14 amino acids long. Per the germline V gene, CDR1 is SEHNR and CDR2 is FQNEAQ (reference sequence). CDR3 in amino acids: CASREQGSGNTIYF. The CDR3 DNA follows: TGTGCCAGCAGAGAACAGGGGTCTGGAAACACCATATATTTT.

The chain combines TRBV4-3 with TRBJ1-4; 8 bases are shared with TRBD1. The CDR3 loop spans 18 amino acids. The J segment lost 7 bases and the V segment lost 0 bases, leaving 13 bases of the junction unmatched. Germline assignment: CDR1 LGHNA and CDR2 YSLEER. Written as DNA, the CDR3 is TGCGCCAGCAGCCAAGATAAGGGACTGGCAGGGGGCGGTGAAAAACTGTTTTTT. Amino acids: CASSQDKGLAGGGEKLFF.

V usage is TRBV3-1 (or the pseudogene TRBV3-2) and J usage is TRBJ2-7; the D gene is possibly TRBD2 (6 bases). CDR1 is LGHDT, CDR2 YNNKEL, per germline (reference sequence). The V end lost 3 bases, the J end lost 2 bases, and 14 bases lay between the germline ends. The CDR3 is 15 residues long. CDR3 loop: CASSHSPGAAYEQYF. CDR3 in DNA: TGTGCCAGCAGCCATTCCCCGGGAGCCGCCTACGAGCAGTACTTC.

The chain joins TRBV5-1 to TRBJ2-5, with 14 bases lining up with TRBD2. After removal of 3 bases from V and 4 bases from J, the junction contained 5 bases not matched to a gene. This CDR3 comprises 16 residues. Germline loops: CDR1 SGHRS, CDR2 YFSETQ. The CDR3 DNA is TGCGCCAGCAGCTCGGGGACTAGCGGGAGTAGAGAGACCCAGTACTTC. Its protein is CASSSGTSGSRETQYF.

This clone was found once. V usage is TRBV29-1 and J usage is TRBJ1-1; 8 bases are a match to TRBD1. With 6 bases clipped from V and 4 bases from J, the junction kept 16 bases outside the gene matches. This CDR3 contains 16 residues. Germline CDR1 reads SQVTM; CDR2 reads ANQGSEA. CDR3 sequence reads: CSVVDRQGWYSTEAFF. As DNA, the CDR3 is TGCAGCGTCGTTGATCGACAGGGGTGGTATAGCACTGAAGCTTTCTTT.

The CDR3 is CASSVRGPYGYTF. Written as DNA, the CDR3 is TGTGCCAGCAGCGTGCGGGGTCCTTATGGCTACACCTTC. V and J are TRBV6-5 and TRBJ1-2; the D is unclear. Looked up from germline, CDR1 is MNHEY and CDR2 is SVGAGI. This CDR3 is built from 13 residues. V gave up 6 bases and J gave up 5 bases, with 13 bases separating them.

This clone was detected only once. This sequence joins TRBV19 and TRBJ1-2; D is possibly TRBD1 (6 bases). Trimming took off 3 bases at V and 4 bases at J, with 12 bases between the two ends. The germline V gene has CDR1 LNHDA and CDR2 SQIVND (reference sequence). CDR3 length: 14 amino acids. The CDR3 here is CASSMMGAFYGYTF. The CDR3 nucleotides are TGTGCCAGTAGTATGATGGGGGCTTTCTATGGCTACACCTTC.

V gene TRBV5-1 combines with J gene TRBJ1-1; D gene uncertain. Germline V CDR1 and CDR2: SGHRS, YFSETQ. This CDR3 has 13 residues. Trimming shortened V by 3 bases and J by 1 base, and 7 bases separated the two germline ends. Here the CDR3 reads CASSYRGNTEAFF. Written as DNA, the CDR3 is TGCGCCAGCAGCTACCGGGGGAACACTGAAGCTTTCTTT. The whole variable domain, filled in from reference TRBV5-1 and TRBJ1-1, reads KAGVTQTPRYLIKTRGQQVTLSCSPISGHRSVSWYQQTPGQGLQFLFEYFSETQRNKGNFPGRFSGRQFSNSRSEMNVSTLELGDSALYLCASSYRGNTEAFFGQGTRLTVV.

The chain employs TRBV27 and TRBJ1-1; TRBD1 agrees at 7 bases. With 7 bases clipped from V and 4 bases from J, the junction kept 15 bases outside the gene matches. The CDR3 is 16 residues long. Per the germline V gene, CDR1 is MNHEY and CDR2 is SMNVEV (reference sequence). CDR3 sequence: CASNPTLQGRGTEAFF. For the CDR3, the DNA is TGTGCCAGCAACCCAACCCTACAGGGGAGAGGCACTGAAGCTTTCTTT.

The rearrangement uses TRBV3-1 (or the pseudogene TRBV3-2) and TRBJ2-7; 7 bases agree with TRBD1. The CDR3 is 15 residues long. The ends lost 0 bases at V and 0 bases at J; junction bases unmatched: 2. From germline, CDR1 is LGHDT and CDR2 YNNKEL (reference sequence). The CDR3 loop reads CASSQEGGISYEQYF. CDR3 nucleotide sequence: TGTGCCAGCAGCCAAGAAGGGGGCATCTCCTACGAGCAGTACTTC.

The rearrangement uses TRBV7-9 and TRBJ1-3, with a weak D call TRBD1 (5 bases). The CDR3 is made up of 11 amino acids. Germline V CDR1 and CDR2: SEHNR, FQNEAQ (reference sequence). V lost 4 bases, J lost 9 bases, and 7 bases lay in between. The CDR3 nucleotides are TGTGCCAGCAGCTCGGACACCACCATATATTTT. Its protein is CASSSDTTIYF.

The chain couples TRBV6-6 to TRBJ1-3; possible D gene TRBD1, 5 bases. This CDR3 comprises 16 residues. V dropped 2 bases and J dropped 1 base, with 12 bases sitting between them. In germline, CDR1 is MNHNY, CDR2 SVGAGI (reference sequence). The DNA of the CDR3 is TGTGCCAGCAGTTACCCCGTGGGGCAGTCTGGAAACACCATATATTTT. It is translated as CASSYPVGQSGNTIYF.

This chain links TRBV9 with TRBJ1-2; 10 bases are shared with TRBD1. This CDR3 is built from 14 residues. Trimming cost V 3 bases and J 8 bases; bases outside gene matches: 7. CDR1 is SGDLS, CDR2 YYNGEE, per germline. CDR3 protein: CASSEGQGLAGYTF. CDR3 nucleotide sequence: TGTGCCAGCAGCGAGGGACAGGGGTTGGCGGGCTACACCTTC.

V gene TRBV14 combines with J gene TRBJ1-4; TRBD1 might be the D (5 bases). V lost 1 base and J lost 8, with 17 bases in between. Germline lookup yields CDR1 SGHDN and CDR2 FVKESK. There are 16 residues in the CDR3. The CDR3 DNA reads as TGTGCCAGCAGCCAAGCAAAAATTTCGGGGGTAGAAAAACTGTTTTTT. Its translation is CASSQAKISGVEKLFF.

The chain uses TRBV10-1 and TRBJ2-5, with D perhaps matching TRBD2 (5 bases). Germline values: CDR1 WNHNN, CDR2 SYGVQD (reference sequence). The CDR3 sequence is 15 residues long. V was trimmed by 8 bases and J by 2 bases, leaving 18 bases between them. The CDR3 here is CASPALGESQETQYF. The CDR3, as DNA: TGCGCCAGCCCAGCGCTTGGGGAGTCACAAGAGACCCAGTACTTC.

The rearrangement uses TRBV27 and TRBJ1-2; 10 bases fit TRBD1. Germline loops: CDR1 MNHEY, CDR2 SMNVEV (reference sequence). V gave up 6 bases and J gave up 8 bases; unmatched junction bases: 9. The CDR3 is 14 amino acids. The CDR3 is CASRATGGMYGYTF. The DNA of the CDR3 is TGTGCCAGCAGGGCGACAGGGGGCATGTACGGCTACACCTTC.

J is TRBJ1-6 and V is TRBV6-2 or TRBV6-3; 9 positions match TRBD1. This CDR3 has 18 amino acids. Unmatched junction bases numbered 9, after V lost 5 bases and J lost 1 base. Germline CDR1 MNHEY, CDR2 SVGEGT. Written as DNA, the CDR3 is TGTGCCAGCAGTGATCCCGGGACAGGGATATCCTATAATTCACCCCTCCACTTT. Translating it yields CASSDPGTGISYNSPLHF.

The chain employs TRBV19 and TRBJ1-5; D is unresolved. This CDR3 is built from 14 residues. CDR1 LNHDA and CDR2 SQIVND come from the germline V gene (reference sequence). V was clipped by 10 bases and J by 7 bases, with 20 bases between them. CDR3 amino acids: CATADTDGSQPQHF. The CDR3 DNA reads TGTGCCACGGCCGACACAGACGGGAGCCAGCCCCAGCATTTT.

The CDR3 DNA follows: TGTGCCACCCGAACTGGGCCCCCCGGCTTAGAAATGAATAATTCACCCCTCCACTTT. The encoded protein is CATRTGPPGLEMNNSPLHF. This rearrangement joins TRBV2 to TRBJ1-6; D is uncertain. V was trimmed by 10 bases and J by 5 bases, leaving 30 bases between them. The CDR3 is made up of 19 amino acids. CDR1 and CDR2 (germline): SNHLY, FYNNEI. Complete variable domain (other parts from reference TRBV2 and TRBJ1-6): EPEVTQTPSHQVTQMGQEVILRCVPISNHLYFYWYRQILGQKVEFLVSFYNNEISEKSEIFDDQFSVERPDGSNFTLKIRSTKLEDSAMYFCATRTGPPGLEMNNSPLHFGNGTRLTVT.

The chain uses TRBV4-3 and TRBJ1-1; possible D gene TRBD1, 6 bases. Germline V gene lookup returns CDR1 LGHNA and CDR2 YSLEER. V was clipped by 1 base and J by 11 bases, with 17 bases between them. The CDR3 runs 14 residues. The CDR3 spells CASSQANGEQGAFF. DNA for the CDR3: TGCGCCAGCAGCCAAGCAAATGGGGAGCAGGGGGCTTTCTTT.

This clone was observed once. This sequence joins TRBV19 and TRBJ2-5; 7 bases line up with TRBD1. CDR3 size: 12 residues. From germline, CDR1 is LNHDA and CDR2 SQIVND (reference sequence). Trimming removed 5 bases from V and 5 bases from J; junction bases left unmatched: 2. Written as DNA, the CDR3 is TGTGCCAGTAGTCAACAGGGGGAGACCCAGTACTTC. It encodes CASSQQGETQYF. The variable domain in full, with the rest retrieved from reference TRBV19 and TRBJ2-5, is DGGITQSPKYLFRKEGQNVTLSCEQNLNHDAMYWYRQDPGQGLRLIYYSQIVNDFQKGDIAEGYSVSREKKESFPLTVTSAQKNPTAFYLCASSQQGETQYFGPGTRLLVL.

CDR3 residues: CASTAGGTDTQYF. Here the CDR3 DNA reads TGTGCCTCGACAGCGGGAGGTACAGATACGCAGTATTTT. The chain is built from TRBV30 and TRBJ2-3; 9 bases line up with TRBD2. Unmatched junction bases numbered 5, after V lost 7 bases and J lost 3 bases. CDR1 is GTSNPN, CDR2 SVGIG, per germline (reference sequence). CDR3 length: 13 amino acids.

The chain uses TRBV18 and TRBJ1-6; D is undetermined. The CDR3 is made up of 17 amino acids. The ends were cut back, 3 bases at V and 0 bases at J, with 12 bases in the middle. Germline CDR1 KGHSH, CDR2 LQKENI. The CDR3 loop reads CASSPTRAGSYNSPLHF. The DNA of the CDR3 is TGTGCCAGCTCACCGACACGGGCGGGCTCCTATAATTCACCCCTCCACTTT. Full variable domain (outside the CDR3, taken from reference TRBV18 and TRBJ1-6): NAGVMQNPRHLVRRRGQEARLRCSPMKGHSHVYWYRQLPEEGLKFMVYLQKENIIDESGMPKERFSAEFPKEGPSILRIQQVVRGDSAAYFCASSPTRAGSYNSPLHFGNGTRLTVT.

The gene calls are TRBV6-4 and TRBJ1-2; TRBD1 is a possible D gene (5 bases). Germline loops: CDR1 MRHNA, CDR2 SNTAGT. Trimming stripped 5 bases from V and 4 bases from J, with 17 bases between. There are 15 residues in the CDR3. The CDR3, as DNA: TGTGCCAGCAGTCCCGGCGGGGCCTTTGGCTATGGCTACACCTTC. Amino acids: CASSPGGAFGYGYTF.

The chain couples TRBV30 to TRBJ1-1; the D gene is possibly TRBD1 (6 bases). CDR1 is GTSNPN, CDR2 SVGIG, per germline (reference sequence). Trimming left V 3 bases short and J 1 base short, with 15 bases between. This CDR3 contains 15 residues. The CDR3 loop reads CAWSPPGQQNTEAFF. The CDR3 nucleotides are TGTGCCTGGAGCCCACCCGGACAGCAGAACACTGAAGCTTTCTTT.

Only one count was recorded for this clone. The chain links TRBV20-1 to TRBJ2-7; 8 bases agree with TRBD2. Germline CDR1 reads DFQATT; CDR2 reads SNEGSKA (reference sequence). With V trimmed by 3 bases and J by 0 bases, 4 bases remained unmatched. This CDR3 comprises 14 residues. The CDR3 here is CSASWRGASYEQYF. The CDR3 DNA sequence: TGCAGTGCTAGTTGGCGGGGGGCCTCCTACGAGCAGTACTTC.

Note on this clone: Within the sample, other DNA sequences also encode this same CDR3. This CDR3 reads CASSLGTGDQPQHF. CDR3 DNA: TGTGCCAGCAGCTTAGGTACAGGGGATCAGCCCCAGCATTTT. This rearrangement joins TRBV11-2 to TRBJ1-5; TRBD1 agrees at 7 bases. Germline loops: CDR1 SGHAT, CDR2 FQNNGV. The trim removed 1 base at V and 5 bases at J, leaving 2 bases unmatched. The CDR3 is made up of 14 amino acids.

The chain joins TRBV4-3 to TRBJ2-3; D uncertain. Deletions cut 2 bases from V and 6 bases from J, with 12 bases between. This CDR3 spans 14 amino acids. Germline values: CDR1 LGHNA, CDR2 YSLEER. The CDR3 sequence is CASSQRLWQDTQYF. For the CDR3, the DNA is TGCGCCAGCAGCCAACGTCTTTGGCAGGATACGCAGTATTTT.